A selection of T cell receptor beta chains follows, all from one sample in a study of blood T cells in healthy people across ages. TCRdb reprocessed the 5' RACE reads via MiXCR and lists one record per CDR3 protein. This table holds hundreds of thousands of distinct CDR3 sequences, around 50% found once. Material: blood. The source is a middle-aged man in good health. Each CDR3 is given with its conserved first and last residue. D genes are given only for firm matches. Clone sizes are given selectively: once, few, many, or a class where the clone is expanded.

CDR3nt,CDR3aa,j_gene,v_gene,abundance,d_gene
TGTGCCAGCAGCCTATCCGGACTACAGGACTACAATGAGCAGTTCTTC,CASSLSGLQDYNEQFF,TRBJ2-1,TRBV11-3,-,-
TGTGCCAGCAGTCCTTGGGGCGGGAACAGCCAAAACTATGGCTACACCTTC,CASSPWGGNSQNYGYTF,TRBJ1-2,TRBV6-6,few,-
TGTGCCAGCAGTTTCAGGACTCGACGAGAGACCCAGTACTTC,CASSFRTRRETQYF,TRBJ2-5,TRBV27,few,-
TGCGCCAGCGCAGGAGAAGGGAGCACTGAAGCTTTCTTT,CASAGEGSTEAFF,TRBJ1-1,TRBV5-1,once,-
TGTGCTAGTGGTTTGGGGACAGGGGGCATGAATCAGCCCCAGCATTTT,CASGLGTGGMNQPQHF,TRBJ1-5,TRBV12-5,-,TRBD1
TGCAGCGTTGAAGAGAGGTCGGCTGGAGGCTACACCTTC,CSVEERSAGGYTF,TRBJ1-2,TRBV29-1,few,-
TGTGCTAGTGGTTTGCCGAGTGTAGCTGAAGCTTTCTTT,CASGLPSVAEAFF,TRBJ1-1,TRBV12-5,-,-
TGTGCCAGCATAAGGGACAGTAGGGATCAGCCCCAGCATTTT,CASIRDSRDQPQHF,TRBJ1-5,TRBV2,once,TRBD1
TGTGCCAGCAGCTTAGTCGTGGGACTAGCGGGAGGGCTGGGGAATGAGCAGTACTTC,CASSLVVGLAGGLGNEQYF,TRBJ2-5,TRBV11-2,few,TRBD2
TGTGCCAGCGAGGGGCAAGACTATGGCTACACCTTC,CASEGQDYGYTF,TRBJ1-2,TRBV7-9,-,-
TGCGCCAGCAGCTTCCAGGTACACTCTGGGGCCAACGTCCTGACTTTC,CASSFQVHSGANVLTF,TRBJ2-6,TRBV5-1,-,-
TGTGCCAGCAGCCGGGACGGTATTAGCACAGATACGCAGTATTTT,CASSRDGISTDTQYF,TRBJ2-3,TRBV7-2,-,-
TGTGCCAGCAGCCAAGGCGGTCGACGGACCCTCCAAGAGACCCAGTACTTC,CASSQGGRRTLQETQYF,TRBJ2-5,TRBV14,few,-
TGCAGTGCTAGAGGGGGAGCGAATGAGCAGTTCTTC,CSARGGANEQFF,TRBJ2-1,TRBV20-1,-,-
TGTGCCAGCGGACAGGAATTCGGCAATGAGCAGTTCTTC,CASGQEFGNEQFF,TRBJ2-1,TRBV7-2,-,TRBD1